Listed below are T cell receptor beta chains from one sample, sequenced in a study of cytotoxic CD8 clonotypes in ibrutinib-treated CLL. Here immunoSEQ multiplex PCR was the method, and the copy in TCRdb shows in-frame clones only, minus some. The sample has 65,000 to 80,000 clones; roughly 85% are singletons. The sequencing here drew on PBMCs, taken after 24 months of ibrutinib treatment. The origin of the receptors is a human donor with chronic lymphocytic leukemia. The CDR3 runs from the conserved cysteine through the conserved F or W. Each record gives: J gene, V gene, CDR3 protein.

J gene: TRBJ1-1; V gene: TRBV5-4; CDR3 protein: CASSWDRGNAFF
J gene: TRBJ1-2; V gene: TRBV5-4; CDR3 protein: CASSLGQGHRGSGGYTF
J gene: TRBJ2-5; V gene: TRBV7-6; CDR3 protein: CASSLASAQETQYF
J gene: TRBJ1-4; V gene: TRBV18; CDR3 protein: CASSPPLGSGSEKLFF
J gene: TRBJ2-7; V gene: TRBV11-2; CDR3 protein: CASSLDGAGSYEQYF
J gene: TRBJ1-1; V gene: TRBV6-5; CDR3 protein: CASRLQGGTEAFF
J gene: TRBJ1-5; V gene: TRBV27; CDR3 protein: CASSPRLSNQPQHF
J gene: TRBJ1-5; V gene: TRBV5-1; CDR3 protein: CASSMGQGLNQPQHF
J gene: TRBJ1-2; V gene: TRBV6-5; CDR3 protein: CASSYRAGDTYGYTF
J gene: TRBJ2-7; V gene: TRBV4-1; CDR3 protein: CASSQITGGEQYF
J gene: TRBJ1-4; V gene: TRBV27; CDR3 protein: CASSKGVTNEKLFF
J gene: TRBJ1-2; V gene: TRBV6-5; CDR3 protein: CASSYSRGGNYGYTF
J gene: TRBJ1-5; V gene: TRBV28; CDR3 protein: CASRQSPQPQHF
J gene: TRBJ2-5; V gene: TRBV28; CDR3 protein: CASRETGQETQYF
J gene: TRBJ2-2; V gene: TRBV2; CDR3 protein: CASKADRGATGELFF
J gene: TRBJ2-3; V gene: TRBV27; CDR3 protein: CASSFWESGTDTQYF
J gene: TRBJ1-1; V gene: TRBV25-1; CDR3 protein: CASSAGIYANTEAFF
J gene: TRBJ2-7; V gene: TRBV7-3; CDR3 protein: CASSLAGVGSYEQYF
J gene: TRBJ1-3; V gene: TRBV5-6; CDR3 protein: CASSRTGVNTIYF
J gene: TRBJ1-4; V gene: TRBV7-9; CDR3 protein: CASSLAQGTNEKLFF
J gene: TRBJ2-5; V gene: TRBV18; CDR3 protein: CASSPPSGQETQYF
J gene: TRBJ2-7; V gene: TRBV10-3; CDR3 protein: CAISDVSGRGEQYF
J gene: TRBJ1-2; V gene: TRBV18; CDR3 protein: CASSSVREPEGYTF
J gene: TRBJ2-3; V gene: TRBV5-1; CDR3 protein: CASSRTGTGRQADTQYF
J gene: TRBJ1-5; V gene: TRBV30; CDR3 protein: CAWDRGQQPQHF
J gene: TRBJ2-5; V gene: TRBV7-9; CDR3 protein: CASSFSHQETQYF